This T cell receptor (beta chain) was recorded in a study of blood T cell repertoires in COVID-19. The overall study: Acute and convalescent COVID-19 specimens originated in the United States, Italy and Spain. From T cells, B-cell-depleted T cells, or PBMCs came the material, which was cDNA or gDNA.

CDR1 LGHDT and CDR2 YNNKEL come from the germline V gene (reference sequence). V was trimmed by 8 bases and J by 5 bases, leaving 6 bases between them. CDR3 size: 11 residues. Comments on this clone: Other nucleotide sequences in the sample specify the same CDR3.

Under the authors' procedure: It was from reference gene primer amplification that nucleated cell counts were estimated. The table came from immunoSEQ multiplex PCR; TCRdb's copy has only in-frame clones and leaves some out. That table is the source of V, J and clone size, and D and trimming were worked out from the DNA. The repertoire consists of approximately 100,000 clones, with over 75% occurring once and the leading ten covering roughly 6%. Material for sequencing was peripheral blood. This receptor was obtained from a human donor in a cohort sampled during active COVID-19. The rearrangement links TRBV3-1 (or the pseudogene TRBV3-2) to TRBJ2-2; D is uncertain. The CDR3: CASSLTGELFF. CDR3 nucleotides: TGTGCCAGCTCTCTAACCGGGGAGCTGTTTTTT.